This T cell receptor (beta chain) was sequenced during a study of post-analysis software for immune sequencing data (dated by TCRdb to about 2015). About the study as a whole: Relapsing-remitting, secondary progressive and progressive-relapsing multiple sclerosis were recorded as disease courses, and subtype annotation was lacking for some patients. A subset of samples was prepared in parallel using single-end sample barcoding, then pooled and co-amplified after Illumina adapter ligation. Patient repertoires were compared against ten to eleven previously published healthy control repertoires from donors aged 6 to 25 years. General findings and caveats noted by the study authors: Normalized Chao1 diversity was significantly lower in multiple sclerosis patients than controls, suggesting substantial peripheral T-cell clonal expansion. When samples were clustered directly using the F measure, samples prepared in the same batch co-clustered strongly, which prompted a batch-effect correction. The multiple sclerosis patient group was slightly younger than the control group. Patients showed significantly higher frequencies than controls for about five TRBV segments, among them TRBV5-6, TRBV5-1 and TRBV20-1.

The method behind the library was PCR. TCRdb names Illumina HiSeq 2500 as the instrument used. To reduce PCR and sequencing biases, unique molecular identifiers were incorporated into the TCR beta cDNA libraries. Approximately 500,000 cDNA molecules were obtained per 1 to 10 million input T cells, so each molecule approximated one T cell. Patient libraries were prepared and sequenced with the same protocol used for the earlier healthy control dataset. Samples belonging to the same batch were prepared together, multiplexed and sequenced on a shared HiSeq lane. The source study handled its data this way. MIGEC handled the raw barcoded reads, throwing out single-read molecular identifier groups before consensus assembly and CDR3 extraction. VDJtools was used for post-analysis of the clonotype tables, and diversity was normalized by down-sampling every dataset to the size of the smallest sample. To correct batch-related cross-sample contamination, repertoire overlap clustering matched CDR3 amino acid sequences but not nucleotide sequences. The public reads were quality trimmed at Q25 with fastp and then assembled into clones with MiXCR by TCRdb, keeping productive beta chains. Every distinct CDR3 protein forms one entry, paired with its most common genes and DNA. The V and J calls and clone size are TCRdb's, not the authors'. The sample table records 600,000 to 750,000 distinct CDR3 sequences; approximately 60% of these occur just once. The ten biggest clones cover about 10% of the sample.

About this clonotype: Its antigen specificity is not known. Per-base qualities were not stored, and no clone one base away is much larger.

TCR beta repertoires were profiled from peripheral blood of 13 young patients with multiple sclerosis to demonstrate the VDJtools post-analysis software. The patients with multiple sclerosis were children and adolescents between about 6 and 16 years of age. CDR1 and CDR2 (LGHNT, FRNRAP) derive from the germline V gene. Measured from the cysteine to the phenylalanine, the CDR3 is 17 residues long. CDR3 DNA only is kept here, 51 bases in frame from base 1. The V end loses 3 bases and the J end loses 0 bases, and a stretch of 15 bases separates them. Sequenced: blood. The receptor's source is a girl aged 2 to 9 with multiple sclerosis. The V and J genes are TRBV12-5 and TRBJ2-1; the D gene is tentatively TRBD1 or TRBD2, each matching 5 bases. The nucleotides are TGTGCTAGTGGTTTCCACCAGAGGGGTGGCTCCTACAATGAGCAGTTCTTC. This translates into CASGFHQRGGSYNEQFF.